Below, 20 T cell receptor beta chains from the same sample are listed, as sequenced in a study of beta chain features in type 1 diabetes. The isolated RNA, all of it, was reverse transcribed, so expressed TCRB transcripts were what got sequenced. Sequenced by immunoSEQ multiplex PCR; TCRdb stores in-frame clones only, minus some. There are 350,000 to 450,000 clones in the sample; more than 13% occur only once, and approximately 0.02% lies in the top ten. Sample: naive CD4+ T cells from blood. The receptors here all came from a woman between 18 and 29 years old in good health.

This clone showed up just a few times. This chain uses TRBV7-9 with TRBJ1-2; D gene unclear. V was trimmed by 2 bases and J by 8 bases, leaving 15 bases between them. The CDR3 sequence is 14 residues long. CDR1 is SEHNR and CDR2 is FQNEAQ in the germline V gene (reference sequence). This CDR3 reads CASSLTSLKQGYTF. The CDR3 coding sequence is TGTGCCAGCAGCTTAACGAGTCTGAAACAGGGCTACACCTTC.

The chain combines TRBV23-1 with TRBJ2-6; D is perhaps TRBD2 (6 bases). TRBV23-1 counts as an open reading frame of uncertain function. Deletions cut 0 bases from V and 3 bases from J, with 9 bases between. This CDR3 is 16 amino acids long. CDR3 sequence reads: CASSQSGSYGANVLTF. The CDR3 nucleotides read TGCGCCAGCAGTCAATCCGGGAGTTATGGGGCCAACGTCCTGACTTTC.

In its sample, this clone was seen a few times. The chain uses TRBV30 and TRBJ2-7, with 9 bases matching TRBD1. Per germline, CDR1 GTSNPN and CDR2 SVGIG (reference sequence). CDR3 size: 13 residues. The J segment lost 10 bases and the V segment lost 6 bases, leaving 13 bases of the junction unmatched. The CDR3 DNA reads TGTGCCTGCTCCGGGACAGGGATTTCGAAACAGTACTTC. Its protein is CACSGTGISKQYF.

This clone has just a few counts. This chain connects TRBV11-1 to TRBJ2-2; D gene ambiguous. V lost 3 bases to trimming and J lost 1 base, with 9 bases between them. From germline, CDR1 is SGHAT and CDR2 FQDESV (reference sequence). The CDR3 extends over 15 amino acids. The CDR3 DNA follows: TGTGCCAGCAGCTTTAGTAGGAGGAACACCGGGGAGCTGTTTTTT. Amino acids: CASSFSRRNTGELFF.

This clone was seen a few times. CDR3 in DNA: TGTGCCAGCAGCGTAGGGTGGAGCAACTATGGCTACACCTTC. This codes for CASSVGWSNYGYTF. J is TRBJ1-2 and V is TRBV9, with no clear D. Trimming took 0 bases from V and 2 from J, leaving 8 bases between them. Germline CDR1 and CDR2: SGDLS and YYNGEE. CDR3 length: 14 residues.

This clone has a handful of counts. The J gene is TRBJ2-1, the V gene TRBV5-1; D is undetermined. The V end was cut by 7 bases, the J end by 6 bases, with 8 bases between. In germline, CDR1 is SGHRS, CDR2 YFSETQ. CDR3 length: 11 residues. In DNA form, the CDR3 reads TGCGCCAGCGGAGAAATCAATGAGCAGTTCTTC. This encodes CASGEINEQFF.

The chain couples TRBV6-1 to TRBJ2-7, with D perhaps matching TRBD1 (7 bases). V was clipped by 4 bases and J by 3 bases, with 13 bases between them. CDR1 MNHNS and CDR2 SASEGT come from the germline V gene. The CDR3 loop spans 14 amino acids. This CDR3 reads CASSGGTAIYEQYF. CDR3 coding DNA: TGTGCCAGCAGTGGCGGGACAGCAATCTACGAGCAGTACTTC.

This clone has just a few counts. This chain uses TRBV6-1 with TRBJ2-1; D remains unclear. The CDR3 is 15 residues long. Per the germline V gene, CDR1 is MNHNS and CDR2 is SASEGT. V lost 6 bases, J lost 1 base, and 13 bases lay in between. The CDR3 loop reads CASSAELVSYNEQFF. The CDR3 DNA sequence: TGTGCCAGCAGCGCTGAGCTTGTTTCCTACAATGAGCAGTTCTTC.

The CDR3 region has the DNA TGCAGCGTGGCCACCGGGACTAGCGGTGGGGAGCAGTTCTTC. Its protein is CSVATGTSGGEQFF. This rearrangement joins TRBV29-1 to TRBJ2-1, with TRBD2 matching over 11 bases. The V and J ends lost 6 bases and 10 bases, in that order; junction bases with no gene match: 11. The CDR3 runs to 14 residues. Looked up from germline, CDR1 is SQVTM and CDR2 is ANQGSEA.

In its sample, this clone was seen a few times. The chain is built from TRBV5-1 and TRBJ1-1, with D unclear. Germline CDR1 SGHRS, CDR2 YFSETQ. The V end was cut by 2 bases, the J end by 0 bases, with 8 bases between. The CDR3 contains 14 residues. The CDR3 region is CASSFGDLNTEAFF. The CDR3 DNA sequence: TGCGCCAGCAGCTTTGGCGACTTGAACACTGAAGCTTTCTTT.

Remarks on this clone: The same CDR3 arises from other DNA sequences in this sample as well. The V and J genes are TRBV15 and TRBJ2-5; a possible D gene is TRBD2 (6 bases). V shed 0 bases and J shed 3 bases, with 8 bases lying between them. This CDR3 has 14 residues. Germline V gene sequence: CDR1 LNHNV, CDR2 YYDKDF (reference sequence). The CDR3 DNA reads as TGTGCCACCAGCAGAGACCGGAGGGAAGAGACCCAGTACTTC. Its protein is CATSRDRREETQYF.

The V call is TRBV5-1, the J call TRBJ1-2, with D possibly matching TRBD1 (6 bases). Germline CDR1 is SGHRS and CDR2 is YFSETQ. The CDR3 loop spans 13 amino acids. V lost 0 bases, J lost 7 bases, and 10 bases lay in between. CDR3 DNA: TGCGCCAGCAGCTTGGCGGCAGGGGTTGGCTACACCTTC. Translated, it gives CASSLAAGVGYTF.

This clone was seen a handful of times. The J gene is TRBJ2-3, the V gene TRBV14; D remains ambiguous. The CDR3 contains 14 residues. V lost 1 base and J 2 bases, leaving 7 bases between the germline ends. CDR1 is SGHDN and CDR2 is FVKESK in the germline V gene. DNA for the CDR3: TGTGCCAGCAGCCAAGCATGGGCCACAGATACGCAGTATTTT. It specifies CASSQAWATDTQYF. Full variable domain (rest looked up from reference TRBV14 and TRBJ2-3): EAGVTQFPSHSVIEKGQTVTLRCDPISGHDNLYWYRRVMGKEIKFLLHFVKESKQDESGMPNNRFLAERTGGTYSTLKVQPAELEDSGVYFCASSQAWATDTQYFGPGTRLTVL.

In its sample, this clone was seen a few times. The gene calls are TRBV20-1 and TRBJ2-2, with unresolved D. V shed 1 base and J shed 9 bases, with 6 bases lying between them. In germline, CDR1 is DFQATT, CDR2 SNEGSKA (reference sequence). CDR3 size: 11 residues. The CDR3: CSARGVRELFF. The CDR3 DNA is TGCAGTGCTAGAGGCGTAAGGGAGCTGTTTTTT.

The table lists this clone with a few counts. The chain is built from TRBV28 and TRBJ2-1; tentatively, D is TRBD2 (5 bases). The CDR3 loop spans 15 amino acids. Trimming took 5 bases from V and 0 from J, leaving 11 bases between them. Per germline, CDR1 MDHEN and CDR2 SYDVKM. The CDR3 is CASSTADYSYNEQFF. The CDR3 region has the DNA TGTGCCAGCAGTACAGCGGATTACTCCTACAATGAGCAGTTCTTC.

The chain recombines TRBV7-6 with TRBJ2-7; tentatively, D is TRBD1 (6 bases). CDR1 SGHVS and CDR2 FNYEAQ come from the germline V gene. Trimming left V 5 bases short and J 5 bases short, with 16 bases between. The CDR3 covers 14 residues. The CDR3 loop reads CASSIRQAGHEQYF. DNA for the CDR3: TGTGCCAGCAGCATACGACAGGCTGGGCACGAGCAGTACTTC.

This clone was recorded a few times. The chain combines TRBV28 with TRBJ2-7; 8 bases map to TRBD1. Germline V CDR1 and CDR2: MDHEN, SYDVKM. The CDR3 spans 16 residues. With 3 bases clipped from V and 2 bases from J, the junction kept 9 bases outside the gene matches. The CDR3: CASSFLQGAMTYEQYF. The CDR3 DNA reads as TGTGCCAGCAGTTTCCTCCAGGGGGCTATGACCTACGAGCAGTACTTC.

The table lists this clone with a few counts. This chain links TRBV30 with TRBJ2-3; 8 bases are a match to TRBD1. The CDR3 length is 15 residues. Germline lookup yields CDR1 GTSNPN and CDR2 SVGIG (reference sequence). The junction had 9 bases not matched to a gene; V was cut back by 3 bases and J by 4 bases. The CDR3 region is CAWRAGGERSDTQYF. CDR3 nucleotide sequence: TGTGCCTGGAGAGCAGGGGGCGAGAGGTCAGATACGCAGTATTTT.

The genes are TRBV30 and TRBJ2-7, with 7 nucleotides matching TRBD1. J gave up 1 base and V 6 bases, and 9 bases lay outside the gene matches. This CDR3 is built from 14 residues. Germline V gives CDR1 GTSNPN, CDR2 SVGIG (reference sequence). The CDR3 bases are TGTGCCTGCCAGACAGGGTCGAGTTCCTACGAGCAGTACTTC. Its protein product is CACQTGSSSYEQYF.

CDR3 amino acids: CSASVNEQFF. In DNA form, the CDR3 reads TGCAGTGCTTCGGTGAATGAGCAGTTCTTC. The V gene is TRBV20-1, the J gene TRBJ2-1; the D is unclear. V lost 5 bases and J lost 7, with 6 bases in between. Germline V gene data show CDR1 as DFQATT and CDR2 as SNEGSKA (reference sequence). This CDR3 comprises 10 residues.